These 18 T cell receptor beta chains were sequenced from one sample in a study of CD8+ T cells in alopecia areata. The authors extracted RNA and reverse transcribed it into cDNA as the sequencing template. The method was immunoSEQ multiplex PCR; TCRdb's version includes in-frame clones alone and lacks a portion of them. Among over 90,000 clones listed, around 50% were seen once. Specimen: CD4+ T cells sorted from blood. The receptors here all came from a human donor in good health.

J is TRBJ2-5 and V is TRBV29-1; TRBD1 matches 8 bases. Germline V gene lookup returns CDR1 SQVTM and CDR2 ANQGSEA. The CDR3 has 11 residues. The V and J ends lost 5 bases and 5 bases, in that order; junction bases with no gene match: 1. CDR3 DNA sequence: TGCAGCGTTCGACAGGGGGAGACCCAGTACTTC. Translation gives CSVRQGETQYF.

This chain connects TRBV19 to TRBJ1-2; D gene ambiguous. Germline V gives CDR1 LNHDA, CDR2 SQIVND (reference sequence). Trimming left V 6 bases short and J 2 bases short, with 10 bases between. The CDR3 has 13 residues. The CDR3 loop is CASSLDSNYGYTF. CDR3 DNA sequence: TGTGCCAGTAGCCTAGACTCCAACTATGGCTACACCTTC.

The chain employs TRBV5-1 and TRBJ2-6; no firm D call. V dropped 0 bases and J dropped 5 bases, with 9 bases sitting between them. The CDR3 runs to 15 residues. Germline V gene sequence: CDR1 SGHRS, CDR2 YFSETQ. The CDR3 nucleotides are TGCGCCAGCAGCTTGGGAACCGGCAGGGCCAACGTCCTGACTTTC. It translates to CASSLGTGRANVLTF. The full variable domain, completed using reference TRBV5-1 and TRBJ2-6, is KAGVTQTPRYLIKTRGQQVTLSCSPISGHRSVSWYQQTPGQGLQFLFEYFSETQRNKGNFPGRFSGRQFSNSRSEMNVSTLELGDSALYLCASSLGTGRANVLTFGAGSRLTVL.

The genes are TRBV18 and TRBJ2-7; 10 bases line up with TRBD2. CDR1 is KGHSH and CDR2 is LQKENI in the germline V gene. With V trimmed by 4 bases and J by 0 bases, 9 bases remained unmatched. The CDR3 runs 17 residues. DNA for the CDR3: TGTGCCAGCTCACTACCCATTAGCGGGGGGAGCTCCTACGAGCAGTACTTC. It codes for CASSLPISGGSSYEQYF.

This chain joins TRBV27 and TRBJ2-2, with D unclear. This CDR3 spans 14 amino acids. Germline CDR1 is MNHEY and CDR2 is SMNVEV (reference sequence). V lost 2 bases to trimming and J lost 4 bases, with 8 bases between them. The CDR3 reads CASSLRRLTGELFF. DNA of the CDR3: TGTGCCAGCAGTTTACGCAGGCTCACCGGGGAGCTGTTTTTT.

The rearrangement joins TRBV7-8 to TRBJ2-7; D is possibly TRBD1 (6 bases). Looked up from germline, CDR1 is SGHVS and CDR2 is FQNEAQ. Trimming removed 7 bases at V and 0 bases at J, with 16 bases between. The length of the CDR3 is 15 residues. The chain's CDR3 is CASTTGSINSYEQYF. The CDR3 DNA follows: TGTGCCAGCACCACAGGGTCGATAAACTCCTACGAGCAGTACTTC.

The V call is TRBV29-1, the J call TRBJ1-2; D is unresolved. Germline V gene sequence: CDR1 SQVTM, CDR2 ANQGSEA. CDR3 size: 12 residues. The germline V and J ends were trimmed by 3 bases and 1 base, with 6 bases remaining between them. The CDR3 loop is CSVDGSNYGYTF. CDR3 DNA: TGCAGCGTTGACGGCAGTAACTATGGCTACACCTTC.

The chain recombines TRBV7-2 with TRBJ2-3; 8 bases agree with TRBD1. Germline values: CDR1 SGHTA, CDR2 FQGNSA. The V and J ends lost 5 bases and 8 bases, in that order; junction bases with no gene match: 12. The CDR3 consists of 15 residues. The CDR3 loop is CASSMDRAEVVTQYF. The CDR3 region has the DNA TGTGCCAGCAGCATGGACAGGGCCGAGGTGGTTACGCAGTATTTT.

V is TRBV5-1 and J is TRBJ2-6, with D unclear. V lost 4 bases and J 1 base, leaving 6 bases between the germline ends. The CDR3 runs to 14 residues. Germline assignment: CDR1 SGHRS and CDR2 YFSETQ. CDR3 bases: TGCGCCAGCAGCGGGGAATCTGGGGCCAACGTCCTGACTTTC. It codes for CASSGESGANVLTF.

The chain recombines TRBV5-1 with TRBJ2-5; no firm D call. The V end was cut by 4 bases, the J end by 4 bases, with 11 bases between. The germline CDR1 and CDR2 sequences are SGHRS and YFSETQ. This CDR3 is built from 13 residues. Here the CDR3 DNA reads TGCGCCAGCAGCCCAGGTAACCGAGAGACCCAGTACTTC. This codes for CASSPGNRETQYF.

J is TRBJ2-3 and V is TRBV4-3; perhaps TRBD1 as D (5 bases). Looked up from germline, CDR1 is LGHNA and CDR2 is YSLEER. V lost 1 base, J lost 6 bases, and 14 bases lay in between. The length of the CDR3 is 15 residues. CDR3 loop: CASSQGLPPGDTQYF. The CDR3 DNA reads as TGCGCCAGCAGCCAAGGACTCCCTCCAGGGGATACGCAGTATTTT.

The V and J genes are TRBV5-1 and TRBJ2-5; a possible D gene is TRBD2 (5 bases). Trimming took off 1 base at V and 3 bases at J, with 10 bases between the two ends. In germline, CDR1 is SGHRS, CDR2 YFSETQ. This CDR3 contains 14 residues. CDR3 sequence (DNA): TGCGCCAGCAGCTTGTCTAGCACAGAAGAGACCCAGTACTTC. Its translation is CASSLSSTEETQYF. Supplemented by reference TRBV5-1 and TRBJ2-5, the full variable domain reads KAGVTQTPRYLIKTRGQQVTLSCSPISGHRSVSWYQQTPGQGLQFLFEYFSETQRNKGNFPGRFSGRQFSNSRSEMNVSTLELGDSALYLCASSLSSTEETQYFGPGTRLLVL.

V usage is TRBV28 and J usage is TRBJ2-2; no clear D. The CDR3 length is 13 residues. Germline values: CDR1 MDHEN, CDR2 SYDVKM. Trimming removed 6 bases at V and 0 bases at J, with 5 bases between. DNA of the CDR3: TGTGCCAGCAGGACAACGAACACCGGGGAGCTGTTTTTT. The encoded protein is CASRTTNTGELFF.

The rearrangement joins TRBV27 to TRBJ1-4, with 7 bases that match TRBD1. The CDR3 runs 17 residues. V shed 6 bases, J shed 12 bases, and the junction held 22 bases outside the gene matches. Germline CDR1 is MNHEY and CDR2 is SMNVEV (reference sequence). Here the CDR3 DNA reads TGTGCCAGCAGGGGAAGACAGGGAGAAAACACGGTAATGGAACTGTTTTTT. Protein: CASRGRQGENTVMELFF.

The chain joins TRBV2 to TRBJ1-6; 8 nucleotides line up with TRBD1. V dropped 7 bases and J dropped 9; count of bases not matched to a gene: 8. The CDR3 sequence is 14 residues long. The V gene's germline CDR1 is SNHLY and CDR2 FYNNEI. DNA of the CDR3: TGTGCCAGCAACATACAGGGGGTCGGTTCACCCCTCCACTTT. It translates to CASNIQGVGSPLHF. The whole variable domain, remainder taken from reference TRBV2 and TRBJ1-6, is EPEVTQTPSHQVTQMGQEVILRCVPISNHLYFYWYRQILGQKVEFLVSFYNNEISEKSEIFDDQFSVERPDGSNFTLKIRSTKLEDSAMYFCASNIQGVGSPLHFGNGTRLTVT.

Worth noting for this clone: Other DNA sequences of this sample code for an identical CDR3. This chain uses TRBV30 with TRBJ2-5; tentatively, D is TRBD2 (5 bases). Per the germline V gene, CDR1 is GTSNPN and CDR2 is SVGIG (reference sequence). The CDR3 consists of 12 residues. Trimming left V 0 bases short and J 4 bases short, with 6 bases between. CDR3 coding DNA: TGTGCCTGGAGTGTTGGAGGAGAGACCCAGTACTTC. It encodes CAWSVGGETQYF.

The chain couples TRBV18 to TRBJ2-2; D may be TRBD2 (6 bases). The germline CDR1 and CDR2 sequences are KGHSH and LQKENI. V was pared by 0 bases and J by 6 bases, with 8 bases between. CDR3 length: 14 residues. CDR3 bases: TGTGCCAGCTCACCACCAGGGAGGTCCGGGGAGCTGTTTTTT. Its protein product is CASSPPGRSGELFF.

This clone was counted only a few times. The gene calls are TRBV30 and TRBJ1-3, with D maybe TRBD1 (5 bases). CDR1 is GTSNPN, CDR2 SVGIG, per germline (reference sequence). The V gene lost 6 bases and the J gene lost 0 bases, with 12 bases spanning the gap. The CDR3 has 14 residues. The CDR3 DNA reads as TGTGCCTGCCCGGACACTCACTCTGGAAACACCATATATTTT. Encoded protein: CACPDTHSGNTIYF.